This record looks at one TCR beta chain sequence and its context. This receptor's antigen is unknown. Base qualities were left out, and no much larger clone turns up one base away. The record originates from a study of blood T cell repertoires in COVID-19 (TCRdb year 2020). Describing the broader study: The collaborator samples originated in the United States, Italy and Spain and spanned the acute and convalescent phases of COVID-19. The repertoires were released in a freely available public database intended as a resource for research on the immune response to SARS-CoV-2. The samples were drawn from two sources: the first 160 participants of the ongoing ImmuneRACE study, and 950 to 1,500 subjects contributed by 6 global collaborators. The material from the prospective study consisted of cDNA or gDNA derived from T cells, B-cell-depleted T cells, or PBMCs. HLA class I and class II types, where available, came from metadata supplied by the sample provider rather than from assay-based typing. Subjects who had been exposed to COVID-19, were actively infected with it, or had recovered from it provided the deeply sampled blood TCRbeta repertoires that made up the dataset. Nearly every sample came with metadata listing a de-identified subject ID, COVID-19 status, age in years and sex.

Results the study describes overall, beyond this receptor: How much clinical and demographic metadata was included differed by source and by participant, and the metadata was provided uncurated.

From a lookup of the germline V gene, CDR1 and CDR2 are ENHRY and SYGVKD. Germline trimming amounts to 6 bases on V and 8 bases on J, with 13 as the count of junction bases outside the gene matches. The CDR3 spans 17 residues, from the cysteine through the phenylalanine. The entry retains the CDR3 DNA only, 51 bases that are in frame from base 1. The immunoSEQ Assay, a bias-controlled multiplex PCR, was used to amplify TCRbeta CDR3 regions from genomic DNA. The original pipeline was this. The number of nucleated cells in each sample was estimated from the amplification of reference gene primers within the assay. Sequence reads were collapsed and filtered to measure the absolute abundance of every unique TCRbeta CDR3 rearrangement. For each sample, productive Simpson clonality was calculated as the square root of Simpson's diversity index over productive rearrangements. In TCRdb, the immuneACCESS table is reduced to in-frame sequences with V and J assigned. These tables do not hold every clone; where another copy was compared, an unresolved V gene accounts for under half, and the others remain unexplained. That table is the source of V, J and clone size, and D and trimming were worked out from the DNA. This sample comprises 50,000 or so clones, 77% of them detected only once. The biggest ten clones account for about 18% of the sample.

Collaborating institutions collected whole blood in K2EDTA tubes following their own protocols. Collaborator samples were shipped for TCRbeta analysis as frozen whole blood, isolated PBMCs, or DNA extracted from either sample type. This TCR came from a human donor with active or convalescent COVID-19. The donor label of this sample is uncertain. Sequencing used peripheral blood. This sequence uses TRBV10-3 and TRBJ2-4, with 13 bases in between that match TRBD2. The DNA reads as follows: TGTGCCATCAGCCGCAGCGTATCCGGGACTAGCGGGGACATTCAGTACTTC. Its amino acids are CAISRSVSGTSGDIQYF.